This T cell receptor beta chain was retrieved from a study of Graves' ophthalmopathy and Graves' hyperthyroidism. This clonotype was observed at least ten times. What it binds is unknown. Beta-chain TCR CDR3 regions were amplified from RNA transcripts. After a first-round RT-PCR with HTBI primers, a second-round multiplex PCR was run. TCRdb called the multiplex PCR reads again in MiXCR, with one record for every CDR3 protein. The sample lists 740,000 or so distinct CDR3 sequences, 40% occurring once. The V end was cut by 2 bases, the J end by 1 base, with 8 bases between. This CDR3 is built from 14 residues. Germline CDR1 and CDR2: SEHNR and FQNEAQ (reference sequence). Study-level results: Appearing in blood as well were most expanded thyroid clonotypes above 0.001 frequency. A 13-signature model separated ophthalmopathy from stable hyperthyroidism, almost 90% sensitivity, 75% to 84% specificity.

The authors diagnosed from clinical symptoms, serum thyroxine, TRAb, thyroid ultrasound and orbital computed tomography. Sample: peripheral blood. The receptor's source is an adult man with Graves' ophthalmopathy. The genes are TRBV7-9 and TRBJ1-1; D is ambiguous. The CDR3: CASSLTPRNTEAFF. The CDR3 nucleotides read TGTGCCAGCAGCTTAACTCCTCGGAACACTGAAGCTTTCTTT.